Below, one T cell receptor (beta chain) is given with its context. This entry comes from a study of T cells expressing NK-cell markers. CDR1 and CDR2 (germline): LNHDA, SQIVND (reference sequence). The length of the CDR3 is 13 residues. TCRdb processed the 5' RACE reads again and assigns one entry to each CDR3 protein, with no DNA. This sample's table reports about 380,000 distinct CDR3 sequences. Sequencing used blood T cells: a sorted CD56 or NKG2C T cell subset, CD4+ or CD8+ T cells, or bulk PBMC T cells (not recorded which). The TCR comes from a man between 18 and 69 years old in good health. This rearrangement joins TRBV19 to TRBJ2-2; there is no DNA to check the TCRdb D call of TRBD1. The CDR3 sequence is CASKDRVAGELFF.